This T cell receptor beta chain was sequenced during a study of T cell responses to AZD1222 COVID-19 vaccine. Method: immunoSEQ multiplex PCR; TCRdb's copy keeps in-frame clones and lacks some. The sample includes 89,000 or so clones, approximately 86% of them seen just once. The CDR3 has 13 amino acids. V dropped 1 base and J dropped 8 bases, with 12 bases sitting between them. CDR1 and CDR2 (germline): SGHDT, YYEEEE. V gene TRBV5-6 combines with J gene TRBJ1-2, with D tentatively TRBD1 (6 bases). Sequenced material: peripheral blood, taken 28 days after the second AZD1222 dose. This sequence originates from an adult who received the AZD1222 COVID-19 vaccine. In nucleotides, the CDR3 is TGTGCCAGCAGCTTGTCCAGGGGCCTGGGCTACACCTTC. It specifies CASSLSRGLGYTF. Combining the CDR3 with reference TRBV5-6 and TRBJ1-2 gives the whole variable domain DAGVTQSPTHLIKTRGQQVTLRCSPKSGHDTVSWYQQALGQGPQFIFQYYEEEERQRGNFPDRFSGHQFPNYSSELNVNALLLGDSALYLCASSLSRGLGYTFGSGTRLTVV.